This is a list of T cell receptor beta chains from one sample in a study of CD8+ T cells in alopecia areata. Using immunoSEQ multiplex PCR, the repertoire was profiled, and TCRdb retains in-frame clones only, with some absent. The repertoire holds about 180,000 clones, with approximately 50% as singletons. The starting material was CD8+ T cells sorted from blood, obtained at roughly week 53, from a patient treated with tofacitinib. These receptors were taken from a human donor with alopecia areata. Both conserved end residues are part of each CDR3. The order of the fields is CDR3 length, J gene, clone size, D gene, V gene, CDR3 protein, CDR3 DNA. A D gene is named only where the DNA matches it firmly. Where a row states a size, it is once, few, many or the class of an expanded clone; other rows omit it.

14	TRBJ2-7	-	-	TRBV7-2	CASRAAGRDYEQYF	TGTGCCAGCAGGGCTGCGGGGAGAGACTACGAGCAGTACTTC
16	TRBJ2-3	few	TRBD1	TRBV4-1	CASSLRTGGEADTQYF	TGCGCCAGCAGCCTACGGACAGGGGGCGAGGCGGATACGCAGTATTTT
17	TRBJ1-2	-	-	TRBV7-9	CASSLPQGRASNYGYTF	TGTGCCAGCAGCTTACCGCAGGGACGAGCTTCTAACTATGGCTACACCTTC
16	TRBJ2-5	-	TRBD2	TRBV7-2	CASSPLAGVRGETQYF	TGTGCCAGCAGCCCACTAGCGGGGGTGAGAGGAGAGACCCAGTACTTC
12	TRBJ2-5	-	-	TRBV13	CASSLVGETQYF	TGTGCCAGCAGCTTAGTTGGAGAGACCCAGTACTTC
13	TRBJ1-5	-	-	TRBV7-9	CASSLTGNQPQHF	TGTGCCAGCAGCTTAACGGGTAATCAGCCCCAGCATTTT
14	TRBJ2-3	-	TRBD1	TRBV30	CAWKLGQGSDTQYF	TGTGCCTGGAAGCTTGGACAGGGCTCAGATACGCAGTATTTT
14	TRBJ1-2	few	TRBD1	TRBV27	CASSPTTGNYGYTF	TGTGCCAGCAGTCCGACGACAGGGAACTATGGCTACACCTTC
11	TRBJ2-7	-	-	TRBV5-4	CASSSDYEQYF	TGTGCCAGCAGCTCTGACTACGAGCAGTACTTC
15	TRBJ2-3	few	-	TRBV9	CASSVDPGLSDTQYF	TGTGCCAGCAGCGTAGACCCAGGACTGTCAGATACGCAGTATTTT
13	TRBJ1-2	-	-	TRBV30	CAWNERVGYGYTF	TGTGCCTGGAACGAAAGGGTGGGATATGGCTACACCTTC
11	TRBJ1-2	-	-	TRBV20-1	CSVGSNYGYTF	TGCAGTGTAGGATCTAACTATGGCTACACCTTC
16	TRBJ1-5	few	-	TRBV6-5	CASSYSTGPHNQPQHF	TGTGCCAGCAGTTACTCGACAGGACCGCATAATCAGCCCCAGCATTTT
15	TRBJ2-2	few	-	TRBV5-4	CASSLLGQNTGELFF	TGTGCCAGCAGCTTGCTAGGGCAGAACACCGGGGAGCTGTTTTTT
15	TRBJ1-5	-	TRBD1	TRBV5-6	CASSPGTGMNQPQHF	TGTGCCAGCAGCCCGGGGACAGGGATGAATCAGCCCCAGCATTTT
12	TRBJ2-7	-	-	TRBV6-1	CASNGHLYEQYF	TGTGCCAGCAATGGACACCTCTACGAGCAGTACTTC
14	TRBJ1-1	-	-	TRBV27	CASSLSKGNTEAFF	TGTGCCAGCAGTTTATCGAAGGGAAACACTGAAGCTTTCTTT
13	TRBJ1-2	-	-	TRBV6-5	CASSARQYYGYTF	TGTGCCAGCAGTGCGAGACAGTACTATGGCTACACCTTC
15	TRBJ1-6	few	-	TRBV9	CASSVGAIGNSPLHF	TGTGCCAGCAGCGTAGGGGCAATAGGAAATTCACCCCTCCACTTT
13	TRBJ1-2	-	TRBD1	TRBV5-4	CASSTDRVRGYTF	TGTGCCAGCAGCACTGACAGGGTCCGAGGCTACACCTTC
16	TRBJ2-1	-	TRBD2	TRBV9	CASSHVLSLGRGEQFF	TGTGCCAGCAGCCACGTCCTGAGTTTGGGGAGGGGAGAGCAGTTCTTC
10	TRBJ2-1	-	-	TRBV30	CAWSQNEQFF	TGTGCCTGGAGCCAGAATGAGCAGTTCTTC
15	TRBJ2-6	-	TRBD1	TRBV27	CASSPTGAGANVLTF	TGTGCCAGCAGTCCAACAGGGGCTGGGGCCAACGTCCTGACTTTC
13	TRBJ2-1	many	TRBD2	TRBV6-1	CASRPTSGAEQFF	TGTGCCAGCAGGCCGACTAGCGGGGCTGAGCAGTTCTTC
13	TRBJ2-1	once	-	TRBV6-6	CASSYFLANEQFF	TGTGCCAGCAGTTACTTTCTAGCGAATGAGCAGTTCTTC
15	TRBJ1-1	-	-	TRBV30	CAWSDALRENTEAFF	TGTGCCTGGAGTGACGCCCTCAGGGAGAACACTGAAGCTTTCTTT
14	TRBJ1-2	-	TRBD1	TRBV13	CASSIRDRGDGYTF	TGTGCCAGCAGCATACGGGACAGGGGGGATGGCTACACCTTC
16	TRBJ2-5	-	TRBD2	TRBV7-2	CASSSSIAGGQETQYF	TGTGCCAGCAGCTCCTCCATAGCGGGGGGGCAAGAGACCCAGTACTTC
16	TRBJ2-1	-	TRBD2	TRBV4-1	CASSHPLAGVHNEQFF	TGCGCCAGCAGCCATCCCCTAGCGGGGGTGCACAATGAGCAGTTCTTC